This is a list of T cell receptor beta chains from one sample in a study of blood T cell repertoires in COVID-19. Data came from immunoSEQ multiplex PCR; TCRdb stores just in-frame clones and leaves some out. The data contain fewer than 250,000 clones, 90% to 95% of them singletons. Sequencing input: peripheral blood. The receptor set was obtained from a man aged 55 to 70 with COVID-19, enrolled during active disease. Both conserved end residues are part of each CDR3. The D gene is left open where the match is weak. A row's size may be missing; if present it is once, few, many or a size class.

V gene: TRBV13
J gene: TRBJ2-2
clone size: -
D gene: -
CDR3 DNA: TGTGCCAGCAGCTTAGCGGGAGTAAAGGGGGAGCTGTTTTTT
CDR3 protein: CASSLAGVKGELFF

V gene: TRBV18
J gene: TRBJ2-7
clone size: -
D gene: TRBD1
CDR3 DNA: TGTGCCAGCTCACCGGGACAGGACTACGAGCAGTACTTC
CDR3 protein: CASSPGQDYEQYF

V gene: TRBV10-1
J gene: TRBJ2-1
clone size: -
D gene: TRBD1
CDR3 DNA: TGCGCCAGCAGTGACCCCACCCCCCAGGGGGAAGGGACCGAGCAGTTCTTC
CDR3 protein: CASSDPTPQGEGTEQFF

V gene: TRBV3-1/TRBV3-2
J gene: TRBJ1-2
clone size: -
D gene: -
CDR3 DNA: TGTGCCAGCACCCCGGACAGTTTTAACTATGGCTACACCTTC
CDR3 protein: CASTPDSFNYGYTF

V gene: TRBV3-1/TRBV3-2
J gene: TRBJ2-7
clone size: -
D gene: TRBD1
CDR3 DNA: TGTGCCAGCAGCCAAGATGATGGGACAGGGCTTGGCGAGCAGTACTTC
CDR3 protein: CASSQDDGTGLGEQYF

V gene: TRBV19
J gene: TRBJ1-1
clone size: -
D gene: -
CDR3 DNA: TGTGCCAGTAGTATAGATCCAAGTGACTCTGAAGCTTTCTTT
CDR3 protein: CASSIDPSDSEAFF

V gene: TRBV7-8
J gene: TRBJ1-2
clone size: -
D gene: -
CDR3 DNA: TGTGCCAGCAGCTTAGCGATAACAGAGTCCGATGGCTACACCTTC
CDR3 protein: CASSLAITESDGYTF

V gene: TRBV27
J gene: TRBJ1-1
clone size: -
D gene: -
CDR3 DNA: TGTGCCAGCAGTCCCCTACAGGGTCGCACTGAAGCTTTCTTT
CDR3 protein: CASSPLQGRTEAFF

V gene: TRBV6-4
J gene: TRBJ2-2
clone size: few
D gene: TRBD2
CDR3 DNA: TGTGCCAGCAGTGACAACCTAGCGGGAGCATGGGATACCGGGGAGCTGTTTTTT
CDR3 protein: CASSDNLAGAWDTGELFF

V gene: TRBV19
J gene: TRBJ1-6
clone size: -
D gene: TRBD1
CDR3 DNA: TGTGCCAGTAATCCGGGACAGGGGAATTCACCCCTCCACTTT
CDR3 protein: CASNPGQGNSPLHF

V gene: TRBV24-1
J gene: TRBJ2-5
clone size: -
D gene: TRBD2
CDR3 DNA: TGTGCCACCAGTGGCGCAGCGGGAGAGGTTGGAGGAGAGACCCAGTACTTC
CDR3 protein: CATSGAAGEVGGETQYF

V gene: TRBV2
J gene: TRBJ2-2
clone size: -
D gene: TRBD2
CDR3 DNA: TGTGCCAGCCAGACGGGGGGGCGGACCGGGGAGCTGTTTTTT
CDR3 protein: CASQTGGRTGELFF

V gene: TRBV7-9
J gene: TRBJ1-5
clone size: -
D gene: TRBD1
CDR3 DNA: TGTGCCAGCAGCCTAACAGGGGGGAATCAGCCCCAGCATTTT
CDR3 protein: CASSLTGGNQPQHF

V gene: TRBV29-1
J gene: TRBJ2-7
clone size: -
D gene: TRBD1
CDR3 DNA: TGCAGCTTTACAGGGGACTCCTACGAGCAGTACTTC
CDR3 protein: CSFTGDSYEQYF

V gene: TRBV28
J gene: TRBJ2-7
clone size: -
D gene: TRBD1
CDR3 DNA: TGTGCCAGCAACAGACAGGGTCCCTTCTACGAGCAGTACTTC
CDR3 protein: CASNRQGPFYEQYF

V gene: TRBV9
J gene: TRBJ2-7
clone size: -
D gene: TRBD2
CDR3 DNA: TGTGCCAGCAGCGTAACTAGCGGGAGCCGCGAGCAGTACTTC
CDR3 protein: CASSVTSGSREQYF

V gene: TRBV19
J gene: TRBJ2-7
clone size: few
D gene: TRBD2
CDR3 DNA: TGTGCCAGTAGTATAGAAGCGGGACTAGCGGGAACCGAGCAGTACTTC
CDR3 protein: CASSIEAGLAGTEQYF

V gene: TRBV15
J gene: TRBJ2-7
clone size: -
D gene: -
CDR3 DNA: TGTGCCACCAGCAGAGGCCAGGGACTCTACGAGCAGTACTTC
CDR3 protein: CATSRGQGLYEQYF

V gene: TRBV23-1
J gene: TRBJ2-1
clone size: -
D gene: -
CDR3 DNA: TGCGCCAGCAGTCTGACACCTTGGAATGAGCAGTTCTTC
CDR3 protein: CASSLTPWNEQFF

V gene: TRBV6-6
J gene: TRBJ1-1
clone size: -
D gene: TRBD1
CDR3 DNA: TGTGCCAGCAGTTACTCGTTGACAGGGGGATTAGAAGCTTTCTTT
CDR3 protein: CASSYSLTGGLEAFF

V gene: TRBV30
J gene: TRBJ1-1
clone size: -
D gene: -
CDR3 DNA: TGTGCCTGGAGTGCCGGGTTTAGAAACACTGAAGCTTTCTTT
CDR3 protein: CAWSAGFRNTEAFF

V gene: TRBV5-1
J gene: TRBJ2-7
clone size: -
D gene: -
CDR3 DNA: TGCGCCAGCAGCTTAGCCGCCAGCGGCCAAACCTACGAGCAGTACTTC
CDR3 protein: CASSLAASGQTYEQYF

V gene: TRBV11-2
J gene: TRBJ2-5
clone size: -
D gene: TRBD2
CDR3 DNA: TGTGCCAGCAGCCAGTACTTAGGCACTGGGACTAGCCAACAAGAGACCCAGTACTTC
CDR3 protein: CASSQYLGTGTSQQETQYF

V gene: TRBV7-2
J gene: TRBJ1-1
clone size: once
D gene: -
CDR3 DNA: TGTGCCAGCAGCTTACGCCCCCAGTTGAACACTGAAGCTTTCTTT
CDR3 protein: CASSLRPQLNTEAFF

V gene: TRBV4-3
J gene: TRBJ1-2
clone size: -
D gene: TRBD1
CDR3 DNA: TGCGCCAGCAGCCAGGGGACAGGTTTAAACTATGGCTACACCTTC
CDR3 protein: CASSQGTGLNYGYTF

V gene: TRBV29-1
J gene: TRBJ2-1
clone size: -
D gene: -
CDR3 DNA: TGCAGCGGGCGCGGGGTTAGCTCCTACAATGAGCAGTTCTTC
CDR3 protein: CSGRGVSSYNEQFF

V gene: TRBV11-2
J gene: TRBJ2-2
clone size: -
D gene: -
CDR3 DNA: TGTGCCAGCAGCCTCCGGCGGTTCGAAGTCACGAACACCGGGGAGCTGTTTTTT
CDR3 protein: CASSLRRFEVTNTGELFF

V gene: TRBV7-9
J gene: TRBJ1-5
clone size: -
D gene: -
CDR3 DNA: TGTGCCAGCAGCCCGCAAATTGGGGCGAGCAATCAGCCCCAGCATTTT
CDR3 protein: CASSPQIGASNQPQHF

V gene: TRBV11-2
J gene: TRBJ2-2
clone size: -
D gene: -
CDR3 DNA: TGTGCCAGCAGCTTAGTACAGAACACCGGGGAGCTGTTTTTT
CDR3 protein: CASSLVQNTGELFF

V gene: TRBV7-2
J gene: TRBJ2-1
clone size: -
D gene: -
CDR3 DNA: TGTGCCAGCAGCGGGAGGGCAGGGGCCTACAATGAGCAGTTCTTC
CDR3 protein: CASSGRAGAYNEQFF

V gene: TRBV9
J gene: TRBJ2-1
clone size: -
D gene: TRBD2
CDR3 DNA: TGTGCCAGCAGCGGGGGGACTAGCTTTAATGAGCAGTTCTTC
CDR3 protein: CASSGGTSFNEQFF

V gene: TRBV25-1
J gene: TRBJ1-2
clone size: -
D gene: -
CDR3 DNA: TGTGCCAGCAGTGAATATTCTGGCCAGGGCCATGGCTACACCTTC
CDR3 protein: CASSEYSGQGHGYTF

V gene: TRBV4-2
J gene: TRBJ2-7
clone size: -
D gene: -
CDR3 DNA: TGTGCCAGCAGCCCAATGGGCGGGGAAGTTTACGAGCAGTACTTC
CDR3 protein: CASSPMGGEVYEQYF

V gene: TRBV18
J gene: TRBJ2-7
clone size: -
D gene: TRBD2
CDR3 DNA: TGTGCCAGCTCACCTGGGACTAGCAAGAACGGCGAGCAGTACTTC
CDR3 protein: CASSPGTSKNGEQYF

V gene: TRBV5-6
J gene: TRBJ2-7
clone size: once
D gene: -
CDR3 DNA: TGTGCCAGCAGCTCAAGGGGGCGCGGGACCTACGAGCAGTACTTC
CDR3 protein: CASSSRGRGTYEQYF

V gene: TRBV11-2
J gene: TRBJ2-7
clone size: -
D gene: -
CDR3 DNA: TGTGCCAGCAGTTCCCCTTACGAGCAGTACTTC
CDR3 protein: CASSSPYEQYF

V gene: TRBV4-3
J gene: TRBJ2-7
clone size: -
D gene: -
CDR3 DNA: TGCGCCAGCAGCCTGGACAGTTACACCTACGAGCAGTACTTC
CDR3 protein: CASSLDSYTYEQYF

V gene: TRBV2
J gene: TRBJ2-7
clone size: -
D gene: TRBD2
CDR3 DNA: TGTGCCAGCAGTTTTAACACCTTAAGCGGGAGTCTATCCGAGCAGTACTTC
CDR3 protein: CASSFNTLSGSLSEQYF

V gene: TRBV5-1
J gene: TRBJ1-2
clone size: -
D gene: -
CDR3 DNA: TGCGCCAGCAGCATCGGAGGAACTAACTATGGCTACACCTTC
CDR3 protein: CASSIGGTNYGYTF

V gene: TRBV7-3
J gene: TRBJ1-1
clone size: -
D gene: TRBD1
CDR3 DNA: TGTGCCAGCAGTCCCACAGGGGGCTACACTGAAGCTTTCTTT
CDR3 protein: CASSPTGGYTEAFF

V gene: TRBV29-1
J gene: TRBJ2-6
clone size: -
D gene: TRBD1
CDR3 DNA: TGCAGCGTTCTAGACAGGGGAGGGGCCAACGTCCTGACTTTC
CDR3 protein: CSVLDRGGANVLTF

V gene: TRBV4-2
J gene: TRBJ2-7
clone size: -
D gene: -
CDR3 DNA: TGTGCCAGCAGCCAAGATCGGCCGGGGGACAGCGAGCAGTACTTC
CDR3 protein: CASSQDRPGDSEQYF

V gene: TRBV4-1
J gene: TRBJ1-5
clone size: -
D gene: TRBD1
CDR3 DNA: TGCGCCAGCAGCCAGGGACAGGGAAATCAGCCCCAGCATTTT
CDR3 protein: CASSQGQGNQPQHF

V gene: TRBV19
J gene: TRBJ2-1
clone size: -
D gene: TRBD1
CDR3 DNA: TGTGCCAGTTCCTCAGGACAGGGGGCGCGGAATGAGCAGTTCTTC
CDR3 protein: CASSSGQGARNEQFF

V gene: TRBV5-1
J gene: TRBJ2-1
clone size: -
D gene: TRBD2
CDR3 DNA: TGCGCCAGCAGGTTACTAGCGGGGCCGTACAATGAGCAGTTCTTC
CDR3 protein: CASRLLAGPYNEQFF

V gene: TRBV28
J gene: TRBJ2-1
clone size: -
D gene: TRBD2
CDR3 DNA: TGTGCCAGCAGCCCGCCGGGGGGCGCAGGGACTAGCGGGAGGGTTGAGCAGTTCTTC
CDR3 protein: CASSPPGGAGTSGRVEQFF

V gene: TRBV5-1
J gene: TRBJ1-2
clone size: -
D gene: TRBD1
CDR3 DNA: TGCGCCAGCAGGTTCACTCCAGACAGGGACTATGGCTACACCTTC
CDR3 protein: CASRFTPDRDYGYTF

V gene: TRBV2
J gene: TRBJ1-5
clone size: few
D gene: -
CDR3 DNA: TGTGCCAGCTCCCTGGGGGGGCCCCAGCATTTT
CDR3 protein: CASSLGGPQHF